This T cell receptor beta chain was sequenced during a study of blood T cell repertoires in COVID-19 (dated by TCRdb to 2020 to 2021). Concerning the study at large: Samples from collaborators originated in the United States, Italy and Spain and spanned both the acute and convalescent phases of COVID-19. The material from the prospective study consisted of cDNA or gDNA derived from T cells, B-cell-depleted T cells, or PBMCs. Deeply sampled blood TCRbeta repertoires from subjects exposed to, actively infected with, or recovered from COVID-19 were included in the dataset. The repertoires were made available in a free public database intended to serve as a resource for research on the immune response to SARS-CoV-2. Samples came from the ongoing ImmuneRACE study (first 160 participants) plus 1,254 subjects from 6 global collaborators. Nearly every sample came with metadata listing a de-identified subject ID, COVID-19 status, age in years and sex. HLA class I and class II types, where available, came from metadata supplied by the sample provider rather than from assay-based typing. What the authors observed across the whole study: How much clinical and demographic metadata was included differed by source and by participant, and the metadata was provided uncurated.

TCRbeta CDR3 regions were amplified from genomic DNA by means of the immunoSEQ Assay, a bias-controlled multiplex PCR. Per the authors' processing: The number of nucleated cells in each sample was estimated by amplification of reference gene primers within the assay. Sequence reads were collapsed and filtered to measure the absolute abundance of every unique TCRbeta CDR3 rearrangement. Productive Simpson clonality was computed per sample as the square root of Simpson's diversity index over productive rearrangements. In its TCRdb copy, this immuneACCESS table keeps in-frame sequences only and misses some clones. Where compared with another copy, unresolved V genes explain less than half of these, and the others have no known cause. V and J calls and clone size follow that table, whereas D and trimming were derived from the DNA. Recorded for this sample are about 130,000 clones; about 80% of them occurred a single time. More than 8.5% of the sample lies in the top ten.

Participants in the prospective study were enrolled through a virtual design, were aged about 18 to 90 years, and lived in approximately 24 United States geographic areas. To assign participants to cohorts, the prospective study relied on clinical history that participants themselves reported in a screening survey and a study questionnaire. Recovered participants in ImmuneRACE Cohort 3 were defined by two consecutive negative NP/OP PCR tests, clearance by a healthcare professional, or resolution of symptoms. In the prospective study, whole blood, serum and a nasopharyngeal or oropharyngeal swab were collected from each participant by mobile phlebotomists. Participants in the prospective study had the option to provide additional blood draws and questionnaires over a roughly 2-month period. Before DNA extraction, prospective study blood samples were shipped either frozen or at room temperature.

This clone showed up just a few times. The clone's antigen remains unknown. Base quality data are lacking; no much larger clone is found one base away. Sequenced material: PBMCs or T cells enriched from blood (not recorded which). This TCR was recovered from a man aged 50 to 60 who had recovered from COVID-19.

The DNA reads as follows: TGTGCCAGCAGCTTAGTCGTAGGACAGGGGAATTCACCCCTCCACTTT. It codes for CASSLVVGQGNSPLHF. The sequence is built from TRBV7-8 and TRBJ1-6; 9 nucleotides in the junction match TRBD1. The V end gives up 1 base and the J end 7 bases, leaving 5 bases in the junction not matched to a gene. Including the terminal cysteine and phenylalanine, the CDR3 comprises 16 residues. Only the CDR3 DNA stays, 48 bases, in frame from base 1. According to the germline V gene, CDR1 reads SGHVS and CDR2 reads FQNEAQ.